This passage covers 15 T cell receptor beta chains from one sample sequenced in a study of blood T cells in healthy people across ages. Sample-barcoded 5' priming and a J-beta primer mix drove a second PCR of roughly 6 to 12 cycles. TCRdb itself ran the 5' RACE reads through MiXCR, one entry per CDR3 protein. The repertoire holds about 590,000 distinct CDR3 sequences, with under 30% as singletons. The sequencing input was blood. These receptors all stem from a woman aged 80 or over in good health.

The rearrangement uses TRBV20-1 and TRBJ2-3, with TRBD1 matching over 10 bases. The V gene end was trimmed by 5 bases and the J gene end by 5 bases; junction bases not matched to a gene: 7. CDR3 length: 14 amino acids. Germline values: CDR1 DFQATT, CDR2 SNEGSKA (reference sequence). The CDR3 protein is CSAPTGGSGDTQYF. The DNA of the CDR3 is TGCAGTGCTCCGACAGGGGGCAGTGGAGATACGCAGTATTTT.

This clonotype was counted between two and nine times. V gene TRBV12-3 or TRBV12-4 combines with J gene TRBJ2-5, with 15 bases lining up with TRBD2. Losses at the gene ends were 2 bases for V and 5 bases for J; bases not matched to a gene: 18. The CDR3 extends over 21 amino acids. The CDR3 bases are TGTGCCAGCAGTTTACATATGAGGGGACTAGCGGGGGGACGGGTCGAGGAGACCCAGTACTTC. Protein product: CASSLHMRGLAGGRVEETQYF.

This clonotype has ten or more counts. The rearrangement joins TRBV12-3 or TRBV12-4 to TRBJ1-6; the D gene is possibly TRBD1 (6 bases). The V end lost 3 bases, the J end lost 7 bases, and 10 bases lay between the germline ends. The CDR3 is 14 amino acids. CDR3 region: CASSLWTENSPLHF. DNA for the CDR3: TGTGCCAGCAGTTTGTGGACAGAAAATTCACCCCTCCACTTT.

This clonotype was recorded at least ten times. This chain links TRBV20-1 with TRBJ2-5; 9 nucleotides line up with TRBD2. CDR1 is DFQATT, CDR2 SNEGSKA, per germline (reference sequence). V trimming: 6 bases; J trimming: 4 bases; junction bases outside the gene matches: 9. This CDR3 has 14 amino acids. CDR3 amino acids: CSAEWKRGAETQYF. In DNA, the CDR3 is TGCAGTGCCGAATGGAAGCGGGGGGCAGAGACCCAGTACTTC.

The chain links TRBV18 to TRBJ2-2; the D is unclear. This CDR3 has 15 amino acids. V gave up 4 bases and J gave up 5 bases, with 14 bases separating them. Germline V CDR1 and CDR2: KGHSH, LQKENI. The CDR3 DNA reads TGTGCCAGCTCACTGGAGACTCTGAGTACCGGGGAGCTGTTTTTT. Translated, it gives CASSLETLSTGELFF.

A note on this clonotype: A clone one base away is much larger, so this may be a read error. CDR3 in DNA: TGTGCCAGCAGTCGGTTGGCACTAGCGGGGGGCGAGCAGTTCTTC. Its translation: CASSRLALAGGEQFF. The chain carries TRBV6-1 and TRBJ2-1; 12 bases align to TRBD2. J lost 10 bases, V lost 5 bases, and 9 bases had no gene match. The V gene's germline CDR1 is MNHNS and CDR2 SASEGT. This CDR3 has 15 residues.

The J gene is TRBJ2-5, the V gene TRBV7-2; TRBD2 matches at 9 bases. The DNA end is a closer match to TRBJ2-7, so the J assignment may be wrong. The CDR3 runs 14 residues. Germline CDR1 and CDR2: SGHTA and FQGNSA. CDR3: CASSSLAGVREQYF. CDR3 bases: TGTGCCAGCAGCTCCTTAGCGGGGGTACGCGAGCAGTACTTC.

This CDR3 reads CASSPNMGANYGYTF. For the CDR3, the DNA is TGTGCCAGCAGCCCCAACATGGGAGCTAACTATGGCTACACCTTC. This rearrangement joins TRBV3-1 to TRBJ1-2; D is unclear. The germline gives CDR1 LGHDT, CDR2 YNNKEL (reference sequence). V lost 4 bases and J 0 bases, leaving 12 bases between the germline ends. There are 15 residues in the CDR3.

This rearrangement joins TRBV12-3 or TRBV12-4 to TRBJ1-6; D not certain. This CDR3 has 13 residues. Deletions cut 6 bases from V and 6 bases from J, with 9 bases between. The CDR3 here is CASSPGSNSPLHF. CDR3 coding DNA: TGTGCCAGCAGCCCTGGGAGTAATTCACCCCTCCACTTT.

This clonotype was counted a few times. Given a much more abundant clone one base away, this may be a read error. CDR3 amino acids: CASSSGGTGRYEQYF. The CDR3 nucleotides read TGTGCCAGCAGCTCGGGTGGGACAGGGCGCTACGAGCAGTACTTC. The chain recombines TRBV7-6 with TRBJ2-7; 9 bases are shared with TRBD1. V dropped 4 bases and J dropped 3; count of bases not matched to a gene: 7. The CDR3 is made up of 15 amino acids. CDR1 SGHVS and CDR2 FNYEAQ come from the germline V gene.

The V call is TRBV2, the J call TRBJ1-2; unclear D gene. Trimming removed 6 bases at V and 8 bases at J, with 22 bases between. This CDR3 is 15 amino acids long. CDR1 is SNHLY, CDR2 FYNNEI, per germline. The CDR3 DNA reads TGTGCCAGCAGGGCCTCCGGCAAGGGCAGAAGGGGCTACACCTTC. Translation gives CASRASGKGRRGYTF. The entire variable domain, with the rest obtained from reference TRBV2 and TRBJ1-2, is as follows: EPEVTQTPSHQVTQMGQEVILRCVPISNHLYFYWYRQILGQKVEFLVSFYNNEISEKSEIFDDQFSVERPDGSNFTLKIRSTKLEDSAMYFCASRASGKGRRGYTFGSGTRLTVV.

This clonotype was seen many times. The chain employs TRBV12-3 or TRBV12-4 and TRBJ1-6; D remains ambiguous. The V end was cut by 6 bases, the J end by 7 bases, with 13 bases between. The CDR3 is 14 amino acids. CDR3 sequence reads: CASRPPGKNSPLHF. In DNA form, the CDR3 reads TGTGCCAGCAGACCTCCCGGGAAGAATTCACCCCTCCACTTT.

V is TRBV20-1 and J is TRBJ1-2; D remains unclear. V was pared by 3 bases and J by 3 bases, with 8 bases between. CDR1 and CDR2 from the germline V gene are DFQATT and SNEGSKA (reference sequence). The CDR3 spans 12 residues. The CDR3 reads CSASGKDYGYTF. In DNA, the CDR3 is TGCAGTGCTAGCGGGAAAGACTATGGCTACACCTTC.

V gene TRBV28 combines with J gene TRBJ2-5; 11 bases line up with TRBD1. The CDR3 is made up of 15 amino acids. Germline V gives CDR1 MDHEN, CDR2 SYDVKM. Trimming at V came to 4 bases and at J to 5 bases, leaving 6 bases not matched to a gene. The CDR3 DNA is TGTGCCAGCAGTTCTACCCGGGACAGGGGGGAGACCCAGTACTTC. Its translation: CASSSTRDRGETQYF.

This clonotype has a count of ten or more. This chain uses TRBV3-1 with TRBJ2-7; D remains ambiguous. The CDR3 length is 12 residues. The V gene lost 5 bases and the J gene lost 3 bases, with 8 bases spanning the gap. Per the germline V gene, CDR1 is LGHDT and CDR2 is YNNKEL (reference sequence). This CDR3 is CASSMNSYEQYF. The CDR3 DNA follows: TGTGCCAGCAGCATGAACAGCTACGAGCAGTACTTC.